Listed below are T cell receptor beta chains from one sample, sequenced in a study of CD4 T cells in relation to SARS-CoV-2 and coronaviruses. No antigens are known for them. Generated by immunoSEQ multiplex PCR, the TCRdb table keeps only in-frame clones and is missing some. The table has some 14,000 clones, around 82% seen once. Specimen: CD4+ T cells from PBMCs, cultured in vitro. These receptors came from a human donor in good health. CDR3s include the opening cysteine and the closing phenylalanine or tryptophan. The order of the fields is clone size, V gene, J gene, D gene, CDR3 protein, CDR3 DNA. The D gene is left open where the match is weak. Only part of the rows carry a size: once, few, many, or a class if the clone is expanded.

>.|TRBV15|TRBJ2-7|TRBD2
CATSVRTGGLAGGPYEQYF
TGTGCCACCAGCGTAAGGACAGGGGGACTAGCGGGAGGCCCCTACGAGCAGTACTTC
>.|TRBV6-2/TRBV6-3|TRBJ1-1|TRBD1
CASSYGGGLDTEAFF
TGTGCCAGCAGTTACGGAGGGGGCTTGGACACTGAAGCTTTCTTT
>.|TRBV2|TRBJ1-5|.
CASKQQGNQPQHF
TGTGCCAGCAAACAACAGGGCAATCAGCCCCAGCATTTT
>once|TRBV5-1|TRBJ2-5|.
CASSLLQGPETQYF
TGCGCCAGCAGCTTGCTACAGGGTCCAGAGACCCAGTACTTC
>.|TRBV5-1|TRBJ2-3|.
CASSSSSTDTQYF
TGCGCCAGCAGCTCCTCAAGCACAGATACGCAGTATTTT
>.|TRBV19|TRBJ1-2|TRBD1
CASGQGHNYGYTF
TGTGCCAGTGGACAGGGCCATAACTATGGCTACACCTTC
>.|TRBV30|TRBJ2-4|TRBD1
CAWSSGQGRIQYF
TGTGCCTGGAGTTCGGGACAGGGGCGCATTCAGTACTTC
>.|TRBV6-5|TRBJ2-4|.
CASRLGMGTKNIQYF
TGTGCCAGTCGCCTGGGTATGGGGACCAAAAACATTCAGTACTTC
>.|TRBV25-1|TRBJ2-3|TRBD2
CASSHASGRGDTQYF
TGTGCCAGCAGTCATGCTAGCGGGAGGGGAGATACGCAGTATTTT
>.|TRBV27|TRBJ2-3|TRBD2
CASSPRGGAQYF
TGTGCCAGCAGTCCTCGGGGGGGGGCGCAGTATTTT
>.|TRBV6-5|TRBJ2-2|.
CASTWGTGELFF
TGTGCCAGCACCTGGGGAACCGGGGAGCTGTTTTTT
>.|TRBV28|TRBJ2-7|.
CASSQWTASYSYEQYF
TGTGCCAGCAGTCAATGGACAGCCAGCTATTCCTACGAGCAGTACTTC
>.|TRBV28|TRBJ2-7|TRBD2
CASFSGSRYEQYF
TGTGCCAGCTTCAGCGGGAGTCGGTACGAGCAGTACTTC
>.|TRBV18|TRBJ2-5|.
CASSRNSQSQETQYF
TGTGCCAGCTCACGTAACAGTCAAAGCCAAGAGACCCAGTACTTC
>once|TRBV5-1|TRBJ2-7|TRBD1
CASSTTGGEQYF
TGCGCCAGCAGCACGACAGGGGGCGAGCAGTACTTC
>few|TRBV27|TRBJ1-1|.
CASSPDRRAAFF
TGTGCCAGCAGCCCGGACCGGAGGGCTGCTTTCTTT
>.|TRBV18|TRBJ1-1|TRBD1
CASSQGQGNSEAFF
TGTGCCAGCTCACAAGGACAGGGGAACTCTGAAGCTTTCTTT
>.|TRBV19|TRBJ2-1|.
CASTGAAYNEQFF
TGTGCCAGTACCGGTGCAGCTTACAATGAGCAGTTCTTC
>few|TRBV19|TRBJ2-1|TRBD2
CASSTGLAGGSLEQFF
TGTGCCAGTAGTACGGGACTAGCGGGAGGGTCATTGGAGCAGTTCTTC
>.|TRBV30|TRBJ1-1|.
CAWRTAGGGGAEAFF
TGTGCCTGGAGAACTGCGGGGGGCGGAGGCGCTGAAGCTTTCTTT
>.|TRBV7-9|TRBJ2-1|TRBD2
CASSYSTSGANEQFF
TGTGCCAGCAGCTATTCGACTAGCGGAGCCAATGAGCAGTTCTTC
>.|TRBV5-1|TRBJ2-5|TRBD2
CASSLAAGVQETQYF
TGCGCCAGCAGCTTGGCCGCGGGGGTACAAGAGACCCAGTACTTC
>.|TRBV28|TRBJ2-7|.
CASSFSGTQYEQYF
TGTGCCAGCAGTTTCTCCGGGACACAGTACGAGCAGTACTTC
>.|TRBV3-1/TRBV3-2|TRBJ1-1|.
CASSQDSSNTEAFF
TGTGCCAGCAGCCAAGATTCGTCAAACACTGAAGCTTTCTTT